This T cell receptor beta chain was recovered during a study of control samples from healthy donors and cancer patients. Produced via immunoSEQ multiplex PCR; TCRdb's table is partial and in-frame only. The table lists hundreds of thousands of clones, approximately 80% of them singletons. The TCR was taken from a woman aged 60-75 years with lung cancer. What was sequenced was PBMCs.

CDR3 region: CASSLGRRTGRDEQYF. CDR3 nucleotide sequence: TGTGCCAGCAGCTTGGGCCGCCGGACAGGACGGGACGAGCAGTACTTC. V usage is TRBV7-3 and J usage is TRBJ2-7, with 7 bases matching TRBD1. The CDR3 contains 16 residues. V dropped 3 bases and J dropped 5; count of bases not matched to a gene: 13. Looked up from germline, CDR1 is SGHTA and CDR2 is FQGTGA.